This T cell receptor beta chain emerged from a study of blood T cell repertoires in COVID-19. This CDR3 has 16 residues. CDR1 is MGHRA and CDR2 is YSYEKL in the germline V gene. V lost 2 bases and J lost 0, with 11 bases in between. Profiled with immunoSEQ multiplex PCR; TCRdb holds only in-frame clones, not every one. The data hold around 320,000 clones, with 90% observed a single time. The sequenced material came from PBMCs or T cells enriched from blood (not recorded which). The chain recombines TRBV4-1 with TRBJ1-3, with a weak D call TRBD1 (6 bases). The TCR originated in a woman in her twenties or thirties who had been exposed to COVID-19. CDR3 loop: CASSQSRTASGNTIYF. The DNA of the CDR3 is TGCGCCAGCAGCCAATCCCGGACAGCCTCTGGAAACACCATATATTTT.